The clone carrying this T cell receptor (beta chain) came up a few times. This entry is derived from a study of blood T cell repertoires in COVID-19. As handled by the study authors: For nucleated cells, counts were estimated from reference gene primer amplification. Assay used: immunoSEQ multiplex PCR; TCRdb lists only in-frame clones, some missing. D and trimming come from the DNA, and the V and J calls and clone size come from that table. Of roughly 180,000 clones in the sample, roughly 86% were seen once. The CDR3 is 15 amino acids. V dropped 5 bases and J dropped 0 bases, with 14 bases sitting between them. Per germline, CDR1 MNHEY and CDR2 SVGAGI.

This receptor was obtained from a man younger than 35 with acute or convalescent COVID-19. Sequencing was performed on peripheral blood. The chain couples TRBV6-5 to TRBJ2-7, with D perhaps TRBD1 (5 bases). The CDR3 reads CASSNLQASSYEQYF. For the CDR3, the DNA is TGTGCCAGCAGTAACTTACAGGCAAGCTCCTACGAGCAGTACTTC.